Given below is one TCR beta chain in context. The sample is drawn from a study of blood T cell repertoires in COVID-19. Trimming took 8 bases from V and 0 from J; bases not matched to a gene: 5. The germline V gene encodes CDR1 LGHNA and CDR2 YNFKEQ. The CDR3 covers 14 residues. This table comes from immunoSEQ multiplex PCR, and its TCRdb copy is limited to in-frame clones, with some not included. The table has 300,000 to 450,000 clones, around nine tenths seen once. The rearrangement joins TRBV4-2 to TRBJ1-1, with 8 nucleotides matching TRBD1. The specimen was PBMCs or T cells enriched from blood (not recorded which). The receptor comes from a woman aged 18-29 years who had recovered from COVID-19. The CDR3 coding sequence is TGTGCCAGCGGTACGACAGGGGTGAACACTGAAGCTTTCTTT. This translates into CASGTTGVNTEAFF.